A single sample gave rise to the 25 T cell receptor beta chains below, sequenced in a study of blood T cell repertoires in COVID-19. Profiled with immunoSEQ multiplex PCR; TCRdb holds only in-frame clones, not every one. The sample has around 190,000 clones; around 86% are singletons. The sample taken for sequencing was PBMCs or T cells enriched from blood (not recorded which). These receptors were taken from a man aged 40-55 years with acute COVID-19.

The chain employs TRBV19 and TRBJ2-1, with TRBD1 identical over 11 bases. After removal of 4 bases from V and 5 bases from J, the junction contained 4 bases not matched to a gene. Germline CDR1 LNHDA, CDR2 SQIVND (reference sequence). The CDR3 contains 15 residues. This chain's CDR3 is CASSRDRGVHNEQFF. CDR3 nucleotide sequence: TGTGCCAGTAGTAGGGACAGGGGGGTCCACAATGAGCAGTTCTTC.

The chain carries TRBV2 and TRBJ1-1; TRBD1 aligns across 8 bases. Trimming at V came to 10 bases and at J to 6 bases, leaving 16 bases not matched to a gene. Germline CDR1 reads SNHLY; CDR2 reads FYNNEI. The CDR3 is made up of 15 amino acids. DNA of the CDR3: TGTGCCACCCTTCAGGGGCAGGGGGCGGTGTCTGAAGCTTTCTTT. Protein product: CATLQGQGAVSEAFF.

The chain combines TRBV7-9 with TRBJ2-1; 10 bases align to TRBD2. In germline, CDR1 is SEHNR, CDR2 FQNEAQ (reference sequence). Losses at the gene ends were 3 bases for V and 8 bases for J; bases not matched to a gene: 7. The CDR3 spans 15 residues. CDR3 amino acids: CASSFGTSEMDEQFF. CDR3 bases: TGTGCCAGCAGCTTTGGGACTAGCGAGATGGATGAGCAGTTCTTC.

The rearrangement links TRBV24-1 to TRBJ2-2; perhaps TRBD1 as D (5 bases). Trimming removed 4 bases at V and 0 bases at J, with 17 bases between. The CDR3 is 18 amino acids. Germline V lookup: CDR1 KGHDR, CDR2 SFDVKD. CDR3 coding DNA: TGTGCCACCAGTGAACCACCGACAGTACTATCGAACACCGGGGAGCTGTTTTTT. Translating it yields CATSEPPTVLSNTGELFF.

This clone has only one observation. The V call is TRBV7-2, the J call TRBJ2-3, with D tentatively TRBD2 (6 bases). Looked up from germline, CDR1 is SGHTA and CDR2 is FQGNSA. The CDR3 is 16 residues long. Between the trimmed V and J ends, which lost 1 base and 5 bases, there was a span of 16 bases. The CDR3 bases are TGTGCCAGCAGCTTAGGTCGGGACTCGTCTTTAGATACGCAGTATTTT. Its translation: CASSLGRDSSLDTQYF.

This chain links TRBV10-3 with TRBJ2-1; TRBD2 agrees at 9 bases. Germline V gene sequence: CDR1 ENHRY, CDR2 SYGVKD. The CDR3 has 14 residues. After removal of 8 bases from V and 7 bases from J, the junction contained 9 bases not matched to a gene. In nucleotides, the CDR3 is TGTGCCATCGCATGGCGGGAGGGGGGGAATGAGCAGTTCTTC. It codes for CAIAWREGGNEQFF.

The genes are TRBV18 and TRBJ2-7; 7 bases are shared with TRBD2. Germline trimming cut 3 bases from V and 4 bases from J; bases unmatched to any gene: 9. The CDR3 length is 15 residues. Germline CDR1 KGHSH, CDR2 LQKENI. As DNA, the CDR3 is TGTGCCAGCTCACCCATCCTAGCGGCCGCATACGAGCAGTACTTC. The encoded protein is CASSPILAAAYEQYF.

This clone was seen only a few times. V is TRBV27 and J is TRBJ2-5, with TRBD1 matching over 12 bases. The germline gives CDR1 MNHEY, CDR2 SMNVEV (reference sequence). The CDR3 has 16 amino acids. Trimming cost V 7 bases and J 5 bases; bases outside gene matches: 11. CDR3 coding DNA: TGTGCCAGCACTTCTTTCCGGGACAGGGGGCAGGAGACCCAGTACTTC. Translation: CASTSFRDRGQETQYF.

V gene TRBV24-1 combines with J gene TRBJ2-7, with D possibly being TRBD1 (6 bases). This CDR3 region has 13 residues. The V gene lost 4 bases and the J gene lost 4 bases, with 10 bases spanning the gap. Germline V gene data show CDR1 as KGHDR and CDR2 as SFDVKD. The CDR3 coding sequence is TGTGCCACCAGTGACTACAGGGTATACGAGCAGTACTTC. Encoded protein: CATSDYRVYEQYF.

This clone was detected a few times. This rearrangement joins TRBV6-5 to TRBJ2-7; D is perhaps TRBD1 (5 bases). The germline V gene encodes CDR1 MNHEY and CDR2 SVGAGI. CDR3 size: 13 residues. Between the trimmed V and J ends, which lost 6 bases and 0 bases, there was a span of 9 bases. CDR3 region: CASRQDPSYEQYF. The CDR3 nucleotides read TGTGCCAGCAGACAGGACCCCTCCTACGAGCAGTACTTC.

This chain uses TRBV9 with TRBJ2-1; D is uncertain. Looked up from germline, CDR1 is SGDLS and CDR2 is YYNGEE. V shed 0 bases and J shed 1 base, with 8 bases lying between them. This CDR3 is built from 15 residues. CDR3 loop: CASSVEDKSYNEQFF. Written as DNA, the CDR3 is TGTGCCAGCAGCGTAGAAGACAAGTCCTACAATGAGCAGTTCTTC. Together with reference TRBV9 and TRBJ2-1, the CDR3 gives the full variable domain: DSGVTQTPKHLITATGQRVTLRCSPRSGDLSVYWYQQSLDQGLQFLIQYYNGEERAKGNILERFSAQQFPDLHSELNLSSLELGDSALYFCASSVEDKSYNEQFFGPGTRLTVL.

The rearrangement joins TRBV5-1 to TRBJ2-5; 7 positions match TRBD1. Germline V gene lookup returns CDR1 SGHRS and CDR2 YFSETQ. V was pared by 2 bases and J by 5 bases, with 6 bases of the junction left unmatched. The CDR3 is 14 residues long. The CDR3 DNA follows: TGCGCCAGCAGCTTAGGGGGCCAAATGGAGACCCAGTACTTC. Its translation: CASSLGGQMETQYF.

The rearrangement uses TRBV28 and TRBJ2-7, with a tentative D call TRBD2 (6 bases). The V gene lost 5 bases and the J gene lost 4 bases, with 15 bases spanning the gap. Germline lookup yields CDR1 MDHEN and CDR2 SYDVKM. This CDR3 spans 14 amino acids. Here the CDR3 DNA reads TGTGCCAGCAGTGGAGGGTCAAGTCGGTACGAGCAGTACTTC. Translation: CASSGGSSRYEQYF.

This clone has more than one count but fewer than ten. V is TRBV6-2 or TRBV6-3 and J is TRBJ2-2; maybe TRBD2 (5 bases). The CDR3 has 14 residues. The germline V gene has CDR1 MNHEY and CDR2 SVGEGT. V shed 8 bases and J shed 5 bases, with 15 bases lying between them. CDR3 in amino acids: CASCLGVGTGELFF. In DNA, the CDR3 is TGTGCCAGCTGCCTCGGGGTCGGGACCGGGGAGCTGTTTTTT.

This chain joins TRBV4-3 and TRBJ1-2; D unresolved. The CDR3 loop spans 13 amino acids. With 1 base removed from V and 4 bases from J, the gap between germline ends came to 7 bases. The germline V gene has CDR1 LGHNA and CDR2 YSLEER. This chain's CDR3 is CASSQGDIYGYTF. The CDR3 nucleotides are TGCGCCAGCAGCCAAGGAGATATCTATGGCTACACCTTC.

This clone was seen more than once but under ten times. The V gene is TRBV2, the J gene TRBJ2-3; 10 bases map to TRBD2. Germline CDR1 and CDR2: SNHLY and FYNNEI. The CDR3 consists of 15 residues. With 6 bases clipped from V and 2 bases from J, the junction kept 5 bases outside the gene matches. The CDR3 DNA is TGTGCCAGCAGGGGACTAGCGTCATCCACAGATACGCAGTATTTT. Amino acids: CASRGLASSTDTQYF.

CDR3 coding DNA: TGTGCCAGCCGTCTAACCCGCCTTTGGTACTTC. Translation gives CASRLTRLWYF. The chain is built from TRBV28 and TRBJ2-5; no firm D call. CDR1 and CDR2 from the germline V gene are MDHEN and SYDVKM. V shed 8 bases and J shed 13 bases, with 17 bases lying between them. The CDR3 runs 11 residues.

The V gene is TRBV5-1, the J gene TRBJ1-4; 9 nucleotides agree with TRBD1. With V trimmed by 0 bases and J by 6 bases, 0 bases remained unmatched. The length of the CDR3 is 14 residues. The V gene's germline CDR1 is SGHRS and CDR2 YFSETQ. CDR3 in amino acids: CASSLDRGHEKLFF. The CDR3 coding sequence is TGCGCCAGCAGCTTGGACAGGGGGCATGAAAAACTGTTTTTT. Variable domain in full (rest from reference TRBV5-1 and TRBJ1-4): KAGVTQTPRYLIKTRGQQVTLSCSPISGHRSVSWYQQTPGQGLQFLFEYFSETQRNKGNFPGRFSGRQFSNSRSEMNVSTLELGDSALYLCASSLDRGHEKLFFGSGTQLSVL.

The CDR3 DNA follows: TGTGCCAGTAGTAGGACAGGGGGTAGTGATGAGCAGTTCTTC. Protein sequence: CASSRTGGSDEQFF. The chain uses TRBV19 and TRBJ2-1, with 10 bases aligning to TRBD1. The CDR3 length is 14 residues. Per germline, CDR1 LNHDA and CDR2 SQIVND (reference sequence). The trim removed 4 bases at V and 8 bases at J, leaving 5 bases unmatched.

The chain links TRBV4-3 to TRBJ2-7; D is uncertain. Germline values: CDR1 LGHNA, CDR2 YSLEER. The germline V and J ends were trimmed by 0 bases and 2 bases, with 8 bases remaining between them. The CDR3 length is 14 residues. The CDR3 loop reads CASSQEWQTYEQYF. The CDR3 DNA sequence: TGCGCCAGCAGCCAAGAATGGCAGACCTACGAGCAGTACTTC.

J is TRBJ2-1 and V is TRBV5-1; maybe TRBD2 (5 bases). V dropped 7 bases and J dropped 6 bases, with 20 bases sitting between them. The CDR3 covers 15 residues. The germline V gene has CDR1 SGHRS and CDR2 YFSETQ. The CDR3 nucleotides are TGCGCCAGCCTACTAGGGCCGCCGCCCTCCAATGAGCAGTTCTTC. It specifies CASLLGPPPSNEQFF.

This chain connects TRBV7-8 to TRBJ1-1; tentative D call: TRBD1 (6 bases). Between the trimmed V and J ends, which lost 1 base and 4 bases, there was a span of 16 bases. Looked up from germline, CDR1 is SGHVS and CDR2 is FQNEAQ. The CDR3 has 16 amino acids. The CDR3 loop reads CASSLERTGFGTEAFF. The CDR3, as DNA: TGTGCCAGCAGCTTAGAAAGAACAGGGTTCGGCACTGAAGCTTTCTTT. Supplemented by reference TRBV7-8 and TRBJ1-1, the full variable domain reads GAGVSQSPRYKVAKRGQDVALRCDPISGHVSLFWYQQALGQGPEFLTYFQNEAQLDKSGLPSDRFFAERPEGSVSTLKIQRTQQEDSAVYLCASSLERTGFGTEAFFGQGTRLTVV.

CDR3 sequence (DNA): TGTGCCAGCAGCTTAGAAGGAGGACTAGCGGGAGGAGGAGAGACCCAGTACTTC. It specifies CASSLEGGLAGGGETQYF. The rearrangement uses TRBV11-3 and TRBJ2-5, with TRBD2 matching over 14 bases. Germline lookup yields CDR1 SGHNT and CDR2 YENEEA. V was clipped by 0 bases and J by 4 bases; unmatched bases: 7. The CDR3 totals 18 residues.

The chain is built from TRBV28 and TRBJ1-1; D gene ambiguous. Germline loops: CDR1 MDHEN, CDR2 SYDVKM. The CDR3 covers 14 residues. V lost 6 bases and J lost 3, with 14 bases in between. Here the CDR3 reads CASSRTAVYTEAFF. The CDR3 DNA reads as TGTGCCAGCAGCCGCACAGCTGTTTACACTGAAGCTTTCTTT. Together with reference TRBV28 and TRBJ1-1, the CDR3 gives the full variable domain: DVKVTQSSRYLVKRTGEKVFLECVQDMDHENMFWYRQDPGLGLRLIYFSYDVKMKEKGDIPEGYSVSREKKERFSLILESASTNQTSMYLCASSRTAVYTEAFFGQGTRLTVV.

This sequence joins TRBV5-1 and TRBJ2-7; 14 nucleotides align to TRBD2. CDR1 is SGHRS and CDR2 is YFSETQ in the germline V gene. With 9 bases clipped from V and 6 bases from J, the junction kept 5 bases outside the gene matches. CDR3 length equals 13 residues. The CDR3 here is CATGTSGSGEQYF. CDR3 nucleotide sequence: TGCGCCACCGGGACTAGCGGGAGTGGCGAGCAGTACTTC.